This record covers a single TCR beta chain. The antigen remains unidentified. Germline CDR1 is KGHSH and CDR2 is LQKENI. Trimming took 2 bases from V and 7 from J, leaving 9 bases between them. This CDR3 has 12 amino acids. This record comes from a study of PD-1 blockade in mismatch repair-deficient tumors. Findings and limits, study-wide: After pembrolizumab, tumor-resident clones rose rapidly, then generally contracted before radiologic responses.

TCRdb's table, derived via immunoSEQ multiplex PCR, lists solely in-frame clones and lacks some. The repertoire holds 14,000 or so clones, with 65% to 90% as singletons. The sequencing here drew on PBMCs, taken less than 15 weeks after starting pembrolizumab. The receptor was isolated from an adult with mismatch repair-deficient cancer. The chain recombines TRBV18 with TRBJ2-7; TRBD1 might be the D (6 bases). CDR3 DNA sequence: TGTGCCAGCTCACCAGGGGGCTGGGAGCAGTACTTC. It is translated as CASSPGGWEQYF.